The present T cell receptor (beta chain) was sequenced within a study of cytomegalovirus exposure and HLA in healthy donors. Findings and caveats of the study: In a later analysis, a genetic analysis reported fewer productive-TCR N-insertions in an Asian-associated ancestry cluster than the cohort average. V segments that were indistinguishable, TRBV6-2 and TRBV6-3 among them, were omitted from analysis.

Points on this clone: The antigen remains undetermined.

This PCR relied on a set of 60 Vbeta primers and 13 Jbeta primers. Clones were read by immunoSEQ multiplex PCR, and TCRdb kept only the in-frame ones, dropping some. Counted here are 130,000 or so clones, about 61% occurring once; the ten biggest clones make up roughly 2.5%. The V and J ends lost 3 bases and 0 bases respectively, with 5 bases between them. Per germline, CDR1 GTSNPN and CDR2 SVGIG (reference sequence). The CDR3 totals 12 residues. Sequencing used PBMCs. This sequence originates from a woman in her thirties or forties in good health and CMV-seronegative. The chain combines TRBV30 with TRBJ1-1, with unresolved D. This CDR3 reads CAWRSMNTEAFF. The CDR3 DNA follows: TGTGCCTGGAGGTCCATGAACACTGAAGCTTTCTTT. The full variable domain, with the rest looked up from reference TRBV30 and TRBJ1-1, is SQTIHQWPATLVQPVGSPLSLECTVEGTSNPNLYWYRQAAGRGLQLLFYSVGIGQISSEVPQNLSASRPQDRQFILSSKKLLLSDSGFYLCAWRSMNTEAFFGQGTRLTVV.